A selection of T cell receptor beta chains follows, all from one sample in a study of blood T cell repertoires in COVID-19. Only in-frame clones appear in the TCRdb table, and some are missing; sequencing was by immunoSEQ multiplex PCR. This sample carries about 82,000 clones, around 88% of them seen once, and the ten largest clones take over 15%. The specimen was peripheral blood. The receptors originated from a woman aged 55-69 years with acute or convalescent COVID-19. The CDR3 runs from the conserved cysteine through the conserved F or W. The D gene is left open where the match is weak.

J gene	V gene	D gene	CDR3 protein
TRBJ1-4	TRBV19	NA	CASSIPGLMKTKLFF
TRBJ1-2	TRBV9	NA	CASSVDPSSYGYTF
TRBJ2-1	TRBV5-1	TRBD2	CASSLDGTSGYNEQFF
TRBJ1-5	TRBV28	NA	CASTLYTGDQPQHF
TRBJ2-1	TRBV10-2	TRBD2	CASSLLAGWTNEQFF
TRBJ2-7	TRBV5-4	NA	CASSSSGWIYEQYF
TRBJ1-6	TRBV27	NA	CASSLLQAHSPLHF
TRBJ1-1	TRBV19	TRBD1	CASTNRGYKAFF
TRBJ2-3	TRBV7-8	TRBD1	CASRSLGQSTDTQYF
TRBJ1-5	TRBV6-1	TRBD1	CASSDGQGWRMENQPQHF
TRBJ1-6	TRBV7-8	NA	CASSWTERDSPLHF
TRBJ2-2	TRBV11-3	TRBD1	CASSLVSTGSNTGELFF
TRBJ2-3	TRBV27	NA	CASSLLAGYTDTQYF
TRBJ2-7	TRBV7-8	NA	CASSLGRDYEQYF
TRBJ2-7	TRBV6-5	NA	CASSHNYEQYF